The 7 T cell receptor beta chains in this list originate from one sample, sequenced in a study of control samples from healthy donors and cancer patients. Profiled with immunoSEQ multiplex PCR; TCRdb holds only in-frame clones, not every one. The sample includes around 55,000 clones, roughly 86% of them seen just once. Specimen: blood. These receptors were taken from a man aged 50-60 years in good health.

This CDR3 is CASSQDGSGGQYF. The DNA of the CDR3 is TGCGCCAGCAGCCAAGATGGTAGCGGAGGACAGTATTTT. The gene calls are TRBV4-1 and TRBJ2-3; maybe TRBD2 (6 bases). The CDR3 is 13 amino acids. V was shortened by 0 bases and J by 12 bases, with 13 bases between the two germline ends. Germline V gives CDR1 MGHRA, CDR2 YSYEKL.

The chain employs TRBV28 and TRBJ2-7, with TRBD2 matching 11 bases. The CDR3 consists of 18 residues. V dropped 3 bases and J dropped 5; count of bases not matched to a gene: 15. Germline V CDR1 and CDR2: MDHEN, SYDVKM. In nucleotides, the CDR3 is TGTGCCAGCAGTTTGCGACTAGCGGGGAGGCCCCTCTCTAACGAGCAGTACTTC. Amino acids: CASSLRLAGRPLSNEQYF.

The chain carries TRBV6-5 and TRBJ1-6; D might be TRBD1 (6 bases). Trimming stripped 6 bases from V and 5 bases from J, with 8 bases between. The germline gives CDR1 MNHEY, CDR2 SVGAGI. The CDR3 is 13 amino acids. The DNA of the CDR3 is TGTGCCAGCAGCAGGGGAGATAATTCACCCCTCCACTTT. This translates into CASSRGDNSPLHF.

The V call is TRBV24-1, the J call TRBJ2-2; D ambiguous. CDR3 length equals 14 residues. Germline CDR1 and CDR2: KGHDR and SFDVKD. V was trimmed by 3 bases and J by 5 bases, leaving 9 bases between them. CDR3 DNA sequence: TGTGCCACCAGTGATACACCGACGACCGGGGAGCTGTTTTTT. Amino acids: CATSDTPTTGELFF.

This chain joins TRBV2 and TRBJ1-3, with D possibly being TRBD1 (6 bases). The CDR3 runs 18 residues. Germline loops: CDR1 SNHLY, CDR2 FYNNEI. V lost 3 bases, J lost 0 bases, and 18 bases lay in between. In DNA form, the CDR3 reads TGTGCCAGCAGTGACCCGGACAGCTGGAGATTCTCTGGAAACACCATATATTTT. Its protein product is CASSDPDSWRFSGNTIYF.

J is TRBJ2-7 and V is TRBV28, with 8 bases matching TRBD1. The CDR3 runs to 15 residues. The J segment lost 5 bases and the V segment lost 6 bases, leaving 12 bases of the junction unmatched. CDR1 and CDR2 (germline): MDHEN, SYDVKM. DNA for the CDR3: TGTGCCAGCAGGCTATTGGACAGGGAAAGAAACGAGCAGTACTTC. This translates into CASRLLDRERNEQYF.

This rearrangement joins TRBV4-1 to TRBJ2-1; 14 bases map to TRBD2. Losses at the gene ends were 4 bases for V and 7 bases for J; bases not matched to a gene: 3. Germline V gene data show CDR1 as MGHRA and CDR2 as YSYEKL. The CDR3 is made up of 15 amino acids. The CDR3: CASSPGLAGENEQFF. As DNA, the CDR3 is TGCGCCAGCAGCCCGGGACTAGCGGGAGAAAATGAGCAGTTCTTC.